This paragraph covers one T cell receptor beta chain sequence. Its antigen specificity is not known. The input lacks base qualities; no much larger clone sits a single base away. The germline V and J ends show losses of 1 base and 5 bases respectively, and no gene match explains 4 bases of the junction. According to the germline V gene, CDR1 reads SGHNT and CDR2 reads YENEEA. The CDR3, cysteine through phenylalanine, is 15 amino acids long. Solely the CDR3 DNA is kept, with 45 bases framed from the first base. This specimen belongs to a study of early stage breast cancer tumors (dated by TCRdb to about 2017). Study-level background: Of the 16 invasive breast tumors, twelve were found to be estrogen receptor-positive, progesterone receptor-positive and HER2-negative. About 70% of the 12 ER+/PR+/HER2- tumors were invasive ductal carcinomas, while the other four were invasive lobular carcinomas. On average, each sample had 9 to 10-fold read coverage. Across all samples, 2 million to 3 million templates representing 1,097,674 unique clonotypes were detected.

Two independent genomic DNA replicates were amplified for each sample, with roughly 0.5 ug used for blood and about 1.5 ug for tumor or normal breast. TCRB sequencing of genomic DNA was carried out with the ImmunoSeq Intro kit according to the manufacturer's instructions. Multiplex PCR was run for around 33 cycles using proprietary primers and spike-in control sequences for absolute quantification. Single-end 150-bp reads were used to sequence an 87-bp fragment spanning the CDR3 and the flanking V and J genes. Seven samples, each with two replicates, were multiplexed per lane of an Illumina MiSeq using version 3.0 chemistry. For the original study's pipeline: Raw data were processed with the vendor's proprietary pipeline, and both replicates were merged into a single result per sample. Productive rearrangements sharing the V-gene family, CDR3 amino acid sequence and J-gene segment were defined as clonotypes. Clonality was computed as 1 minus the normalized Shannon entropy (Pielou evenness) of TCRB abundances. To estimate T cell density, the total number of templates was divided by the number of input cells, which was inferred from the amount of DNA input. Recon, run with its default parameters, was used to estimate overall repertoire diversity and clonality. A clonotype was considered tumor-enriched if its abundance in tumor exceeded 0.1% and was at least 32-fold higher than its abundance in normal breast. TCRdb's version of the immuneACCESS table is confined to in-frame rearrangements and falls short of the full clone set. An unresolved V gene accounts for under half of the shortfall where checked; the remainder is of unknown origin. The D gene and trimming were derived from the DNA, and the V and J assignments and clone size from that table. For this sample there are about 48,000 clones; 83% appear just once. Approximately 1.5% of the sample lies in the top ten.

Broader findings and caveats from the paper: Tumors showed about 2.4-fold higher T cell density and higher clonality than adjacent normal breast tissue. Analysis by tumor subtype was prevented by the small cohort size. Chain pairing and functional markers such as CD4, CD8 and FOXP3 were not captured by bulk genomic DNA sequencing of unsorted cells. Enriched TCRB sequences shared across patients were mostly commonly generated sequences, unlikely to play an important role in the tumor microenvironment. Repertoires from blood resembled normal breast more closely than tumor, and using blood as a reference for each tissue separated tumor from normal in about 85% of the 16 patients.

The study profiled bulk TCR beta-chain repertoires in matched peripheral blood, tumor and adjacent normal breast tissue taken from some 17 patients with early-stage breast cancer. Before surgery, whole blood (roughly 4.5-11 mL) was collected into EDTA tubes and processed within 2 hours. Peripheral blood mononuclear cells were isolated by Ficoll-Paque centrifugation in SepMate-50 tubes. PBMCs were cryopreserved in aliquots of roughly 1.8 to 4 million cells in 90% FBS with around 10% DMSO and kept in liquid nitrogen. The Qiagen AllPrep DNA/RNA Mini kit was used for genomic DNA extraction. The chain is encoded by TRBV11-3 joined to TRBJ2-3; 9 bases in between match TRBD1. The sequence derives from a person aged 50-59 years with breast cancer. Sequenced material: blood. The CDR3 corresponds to CASSLGDRAGDTQYF. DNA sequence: TGTGCCAGCAGCTTAGGGGACAGGGCGGGAGATACGCAGTATTTT.